This T cell receptor beta chain was sequenced during a study of control samples from healthy donors and cancer patients (dated by TCRdb to the early 2020s). This clone has a handful of counts. Its specific antigen is unknown. Base qualities were left out, and no much larger clone turns up one base away. From the germline V gene, CDR1 is SQVTM and CDR2 is ANQGSEA. Clipping removes 2 bases from V and 3 bases from J, with 10 as the unmatched junction base count. The CDR3 runs 16 amino acids, cysteine and phenylalanine included. The entry retains the CDR3 DNA only, 48 bases that are in frame from base 1. Library generation was performed with the immunoSEQ multiplex PCR assay. Imported from immuneACCESS, the table was reduced by TCRdb to in-frame sequences with V and J called. These copies leave out some clones; in studies compared against another copy, an unresolved V gene accounts for under half, and the cause of the remainder is not known. Within this sample are around 120,000 clones, with 88% of them counted one time only. The top ten clonotypes cover under 2.5% of the sample.

The receptor comes from a woman in her 70s in good health. The source material was blood. The chain is assembled from TRBV29-1 and TRBJ2-1; 7 middle bases align to TRBD1. The encoded CDR3 is CSVEFVEGAGYNEQFF. The DNA sequence follows: TGCAGCGTTGAATTTGTAGAGGGGGCCGGCTACAATGAGCAGTTCTTC.